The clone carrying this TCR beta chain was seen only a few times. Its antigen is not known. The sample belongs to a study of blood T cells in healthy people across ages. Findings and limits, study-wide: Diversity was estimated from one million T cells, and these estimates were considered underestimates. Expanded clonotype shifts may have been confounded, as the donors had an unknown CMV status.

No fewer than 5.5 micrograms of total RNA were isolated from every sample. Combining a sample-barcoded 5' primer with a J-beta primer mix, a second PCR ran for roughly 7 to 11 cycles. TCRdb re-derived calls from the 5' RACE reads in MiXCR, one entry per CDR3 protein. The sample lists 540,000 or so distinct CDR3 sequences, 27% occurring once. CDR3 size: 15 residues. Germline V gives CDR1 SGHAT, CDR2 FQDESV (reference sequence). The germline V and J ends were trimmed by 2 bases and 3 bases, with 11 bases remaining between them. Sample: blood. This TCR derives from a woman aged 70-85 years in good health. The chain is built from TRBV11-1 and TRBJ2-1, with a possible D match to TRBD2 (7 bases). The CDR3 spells CASSLLRGGYNEQFF. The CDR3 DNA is TGTGCCAGCAGCTTACTGAGGGGGGGCTACAATGAGCAGTTCTTC.